A single sample gave rise to the 2 T cell receptor beta chains below, sequenced in a study of tumor and adjacent non-tumor tissue in lung cancer. TCRbeta libraries were built with three rounds of nested PCR, modified from ARM-PCR. TCRdb processed the multiplex PCR reads anew with MiXCR; each CDR3 protein has one entry. In the table there are approximately 80,000 distinct CDR3 sequences, about four fifths of which are singletons. The template was RNA from unsorted bulk tissue. The normal lung tissue was taken more than 3 cm from the tumor edge. The source material was distant non-tumor lung tissue. These receptors were collected from a man between 60 and 75 years old with non-small cell lung cancer.

Comment on this clonotype: Since no conserved phenylalanine or tryptophan closes the CDR3, a read error is the likely cause. The CDR3 loop is CASSQAGQLENTEAFS. In DNA, the CDR3 is TGCGCCAGCAGCCAAGCCGGACAGCTTGAGAACACTGAAGCTTTCTCT. The J gene is TRBJ1-1, the V gene TRBV4-2; TRBD1 might be the D (6 bases). The CDR3 length is 16 residues. Germline lookup yields CDR1 LGHNA and CDR2 YNFKEQ.

About this clonotype itself: Sequence at one end of the junction differs from germline and may be a read error. The chain couples TRBV11-3 to TRBJ2-5; D remains ambiguous. CDR1 and CDR2 from the germline V gene are SGHNT and YENEEA. This CDR3 spans 11 amino acids. The CDR3 bases are TGTGCCAGCAGCCAAAAAGAGACCCAAAACTTC. The encoded protein is CASSQKETQNF. Full variable domain (missing parts from reference TRBV11-3 and TRBJ2-5): EAGVVQSPRYKIIEKKQPVAFWCNPISGHNTLYWYLQNLGQGPELLIRYENEEAVDDSQLPKDRFSAERLKGVDSTLKIQPAELGDSAVYLCASSQKETQNFGPGTRLLVL.